The 23 T cell receptor beta chains given below trace back to one sample, sequenced in a study of T cells in Graves' hyperthyroidism and ophthalmopathy. Amplification of TCR beta CDR3 regions was performed using RNA transcripts as template. During a first-round RT-PCR of the TCR CDR3, the HTBI primer set was used. TCRdb reprocessed the multiplex PCR reads with MiXCR, giving one entry per CDR3 protein. Of hundreds of thousands of distinct CDR3 sequences listed, around 14% are singletons. Sample: blood. Receptor source: a woman between 25 and 40 years old with Graves' hyperthyroidism.

In its sample, this clonotype was seen many times. The chain has TRBV30 and TRBJ2-3, with 9 nucleotides matching TRBD1. Germline assignment: CDR1 GTSNPN and CDR2 SVGIG (reference sequence). With 3 bases clipped from V and 5 bases from J, the junction kept 9 bases outside the gene matches. The CDR3 length is 15 residues. CDR3 amino acids: CAWREGQGMKDTQYF. The CDR3 bases are TGTGCCTGGAGGGAGGGACAGGGTATGAAAGATACGCAGTATTTT. Based on the CDR3 plus reference TRBV30 and TRBJ2-3, the full variable domain is SQTIHQWPATLVQPVGSPLSLECTVEGTSNPNLYWYRQAAGRGLQLLFYSVGIGQISSEVPQNLSASRPQDRQFILSSKKLLLSDSGFYLCAWREGQGMKDTQYFGPGTRLTVL.

There are a few counts of this clonotype. The CDR3 DNA follows: TGTGCCAGCAGTTTACAAGGACTAGCGGGAGCCCCACTCCCGTTCTTC. Translated, it gives CASSLQGLAGAPLPFF. This chain connects TRBV28 to TRBJ2-1, with 13 nucleotides matching TRBD2. Trimming removed 2 bases from V and 15 bases from J; junction bases left unmatched: 13. The CDR3 covers 16 residues. CDR1 and CDR2 from the germline V gene are MDHEN and SYDVKM.

The table lists this clonotype with many counts. J is TRBJ2-5 and V is TRBV7-9, with D perhaps assigned TRBD1 or TRBD2 (5 bases each). The length of the CDR3 is 14 residues. Trimming shortened V by 5 bases and J by 5 bases, and 15 bases separated the two germline ends. Per germline, CDR1 SEHNR and CDR2 FQNEAQ (reference sequence). The CDR3 reads CASSLSGGLETQYF. DNA of the CDR3: TGTGCCAGCAGCCTCAGTGGGGGTTTGGAGACCCAGTACTTC.

The V and J genes are TRBV30 and TRBJ1-3, with D tentatively TRBD1 (6 bases). V gave up 2 bases and J gave up 2 bases, with 10 bases separating them. This CDR3 contains 14 residues. Germline V gene sequence: CDR1 GTSNPN, CDR2 SVGIG (reference sequence). The CDR3 nucleotides are TGTGCCTGGAGTCGCGGACAGACTGGAAACACCATATATTTT. Translated: CAWSRGQTGNTIYF.

The J gene is TRBJ2-3, the V gene TRBV9; D remains ambiguous. The CDR3 length is 16 residues. V lost 4 bases to trimming and J lost 2 bases, with 17 bases between them. CDR1 SGDLS and CDR2 YYNGEE come from the germline V gene. The CDR3 DNA is TGTGCCAGCAGCCGCCAGCTATCCGGATTCACAGATACGCAGTATTTT. It is translated as CASSRQLSGFTDTQYF.

This clonotype has more than one count but fewer than ten. The chain carries TRBV14 and TRBJ2-7; the D is unclear. The V gene's germline CDR1 is SGHDN and CDR2 FVKESK. The CDR3 contains 14 residues. V gave up 0 bases and J gave up 7 bases, with 13 bases separating them. The CDR3 reads CASSQDSGPREQYF. CDR3 DNA sequence: TGTGCCAGCAGCCAAGATTCAGGACCGAGGGAGCAGTACTTC.

This clonotype was recorded many times. This chain joins TRBV20-1 and TRBJ2-7, with a tentative D call TRBD2 (6 bases). CDR3 length: 17 amino acids. V was pared by 0 bases and J by 0 bases, with 18 bases between. Germline loops: CDR1 DFQATT, CDR2 SNEGSKA (reference sequence). The CDR3 loop is CSARETSSPFSSYEQYF. Written as DNA, the CDR3 is TGCAGTGCTAGAGAGACTAGTTCTCCGTTTAGCTCCTACGAGCAGTACTTC.

This clonotype was seen at least ten times. The V call is TRBV19, the J call TRBJ2-5; 7 nucleotides line up with TRBD1. Germline loops: CDR1 LNHDA, CDR2 SQIVND (reference sequence). The CDR3 sequence is 13 residues long. V was clipped by 7 bases and J by 3 bases; unmatched bases: 5. In nucleotides, the CDR3 is TGTGCCAGTACCTCCGGGACAGAAGAGACCCAGTACTTC. This translates into CASTSGTEETQYF.

This clonotype was counted a few times. V is TRBV30 and J is TRBJ2-5, with D unclear. The germline V gene encodes CDR1 GTSNPN and CDR2 SVGIG (reference sequence). CDR3 length: 15 amino acids. The ends were cut back, 0 bases at V and 4 bases at J, with 15 bases in the middle. The CDR3 DNA sequence: TGTGCCTGGAGTGTAGGGTTCCCTTTCGGAGAGACCCAGTACTTC. Amino acid sequence: CAWSVGFPFGETQYF.

This clonotype has a count of ten or more. This sequence joins TRBV28 and TRBJ2-1; 10 bases match TRBD2. Germline lookup yields CDR1 MDHEN and CDR2 SYDVKM. V was pared by 7 bases and J by 10 bases, with 16 bases of the junction left unmatched. The CDR3 covers 16 residues. The CDR3 protein is CASKRGDLAGEGEQFF. CDR3 in DNA: TGTGCCAGCAAACGGGGGGACCTAGCGGGAGAAGGCGAGCAGTTCTTC.

This clonotype appeared many times. The chain carries TRBV19 and TRBJ1-2; D is possibly TRBD1 (5 bases). Between the trimmed V and J ends, which lost 7 bases and 0 bases, there was a span of 12 bases. The CDR3 extends over 14 amino acids. Germline V lookup: CDR1 LNHDA, CDR2 SQIVND (reference sequence). The CDR3 sequence is CASTPGTSNYGYTF. CDR3 bases: TGTGCCAGTACCCCCGGGACTTCTAACTATGGCTACACCTTC.

The chain combines TRBV9 with TRBJ1-2; 10 nucleotides align to TRBD1. The CDR3 consists of 15 residues. The J segment lost 6 bases and the V segment lost 3 bases, leaving 8 bases of the junction unmatched. Germline CDR1 reads SGDLS; CDR2 reads YYNGEE. CDR3 in DNA: TGTGCCAGCAGCGATCATGCCGGGACAGGGGATGGCTACACCTTC. It encodes CASSDHAGTGDGYTF. Full variable domain (missing parts from reference TRBV9 and TRBJ1-2): DSGVTQTPKHLITATGQRVTLRCSPRSGDLSVYWYQQSLDQGLQFLIQYYNGEERAKGNILERFSAQQFPDLHSELNLSSLELGDSALYFCASSDHAGTGDGYTFGSGTRLTVV.

The chain uses TRBV15 and TRBJ1-4, with D perhaps matching TRBD1 (6 bases). CDR3 size: 16 residues. The germline CDR1 and CDR2 sequences are LNHNV and YYDKDF (reference sequence). Trimming cost V 2 bases and J 2 bases, with 12 bases left between them. CDR3 sequence (DNA): TGTGCCACCAGCAGACAGGGGATTAGGACTAATGAAAAACTGTTTTTT. Its translation: CATSRQGIRTNEKLFF. Combining the CDR3 with reference TRBV15 and TRBJ1-4 gives the whole variable domain DAMVIQNPRYQVTQFGKPVTLSCSQTLNHNVMYWYQQKSSQAPKLLFHYYDKDFNNEADTPDNFQSRRPNTSFCFLDIRSPGLGDTAMYLCATSRQGIRTNEKLFFGSGTQLSVL.

This clonotype was counted at least ten times. The chain joins TRBV20-1 to TRBJ1-1; no clear D. This CDR3 spans 13 amino acids. Germline loops: CDR1 DFQATT, CDR2 SNEGSKA (reference sequence). Trimming stripped 3 bases from V and 1 base from J, with 9 bases between. The CDR3 coding sequence is TGCAGTGCTAGTTCCCCAGAGAACACTGAAGCTTTCTTT. Residues: CSASSPENTEAFF.

As to this clonotype: A much larger clone sits a single nucleotide away, making a read error possible. The V and J genes are TRBV18 and TRBJ2-5; D tentatively reads TRBD1 or TRBD2 (5 bases each). CDR1 and CDR2 from the germline V gene are KGHSH and LQKENI. The CDR3 contains 12 residues. DNA of the CDR3: TGTGCCAGCTCACGGGACCAGGAGACCCAGTACTTC. Its translation is CASSRDQETQYF.

This clonotype occurred a few times. The gene calls are TRBV6-2 or TRBV6-3 and TRBJ1-2; D remains ambiguous. Per germline, CDR1 MNHEY and CDR2 SVGEGT. CDR3 size: 14 residues. The V end was cut by 6 bases, the J end by 4 bases, with 15 bases between. CDR3 region: CASSRTDASYGYTF. The CDR3 bases are TGTGCCAGCAGCCGGACTGACGCTTCCTATGGCTACACCTTC.

The sample holds many counts of this clonotype. The J gene is TRBJ1-1, the V gene TRBV11-2, with TRBD1 matching over 8 bases. CDR1 and CDR2 (germline): SGHAT, FQNNGV. CDR3 length: 15 residues. V lost 5 bases and J lost 4; bases outside the gene matches: 9. The CDR3 nucleotides read TGTGCCAGCAGCCTCTCGGGACAGGTTGGCACTGAAGCTTTCTTT. Its translation: CASSLSGQVGTEAFF.

The chain combines TRBV4-3 with TRBJ1-5; no firm D call. The V gene lost 0 bases and the J gene lost 9 bases, with 9 bases spanning the gap. CDR1 and CDR2 (germline): LGHNA, YSLEER. The CDR3 covers 13 residues. CDR3 sequence reads: CASSQEGWGPQHF. The CDR3 DNA reads as TGCGCCAGCAGCCAAGAAGGTTGGGGGCCCCAGCATTTT.

This clonotype was picked up a small number of times. The gene calls are TRBV19 and TRBJ1-1; 8 nucleotides agree with TRBD1. CDR1 LNHDA and CDR2 SQIVND come from the germline V gene (reference sequence). The CDR3 totals 15 residues. Trimming at V came to 4 bases and at J to 2 bases, leaving 6 bases not matched to a gene. The chain's CDR3 is CASSNYRGSNTEAFF. CDR3 DNA sequence: TGTGCCAGTAGTAATTACAGGGGGTCTAACACTGAAGCTTTCTTT.

In its sample, this clonotype was seen many times. This chain connects TRBV6-1 to TRBJ2-1, with TRBD2 matching 10 bases. This CDR3 has 16 amino acids. The trim removed 5 bases at V and 2 bases at J, leaving 6 bases unmatched. In germline, CDR1 is MNHNS, CDR2 SASEGT. CDR3 nucleotide sequence: TGTGCCAGCAGTCTAGCGGGAGACAACCCCTACAATGAGCAGTTCTTC. Residues: CASSLAGDNPYNEQFF.

The chain links TRBV9 to TRBJ2-1, with D perhaps matching TRBD2 (6 bases). Per the germline V gene, CDR1 is SGDLS and CDR2 is YYNGEE. The CDR3 totals 15 residues. V was cut by 0 bases and J by 2 bases, with 9 bases left in between. The CDR3 bases are TGTGCCAGCAGCGTAGGGAGGGGTCCCTACAATGAGCAGTTCTTC. Translating it yields CASSVGRGPYNEQFF.

A word on this clonotype: At one of its ends the junction is not consistent with the germline gene, which may arise from a read error. The rearrangement links TRBV18 to TRBJ2-5; 9 nucleotides line up with TRBD1. This CDR3 comprises 14 residues. Germline V lookup: CDR1 KGHSH, CDR2 LQKENI. The CDR3 coding sequence is TGTGCCAGCTCACCAGACGGGACAGGGTACAGGAAACACTTC. It translates to CASSPDGTGYRKHF. Looking up the rest from reference TRBV18 and TRBJ2-5 gives the full variable domain: NAGVMQNPRHLVRRRGQEARLRCSPMKGHSHVYWYRQLPEEGLKFMVYLQKENIIDESGMPKERFSAEFPKEGPSILRIQQVVRGDSAAYFCASSPDGTGYRKHFGPGTRLLVL.

As for this clonotype: Being one base from a much bigger clone, this may be a read error. The rearrangement links TRBV2 to TRBJ1-5, with D possibly matching TRBD1 (6 bases). Deletions cut 3 bases from V and 6 bases from J, with 9 bases between. This CDR3 region has 13 residues. Per germline, CDR1 SNHLY and CDR2 FYNNEI. In nucleotides, the CDR3 is TGTGCCAGCAGTGACAGGGGAGGTCAGCCCCAGCATTTT. It yields the protein CASSDRGGQPQHF.